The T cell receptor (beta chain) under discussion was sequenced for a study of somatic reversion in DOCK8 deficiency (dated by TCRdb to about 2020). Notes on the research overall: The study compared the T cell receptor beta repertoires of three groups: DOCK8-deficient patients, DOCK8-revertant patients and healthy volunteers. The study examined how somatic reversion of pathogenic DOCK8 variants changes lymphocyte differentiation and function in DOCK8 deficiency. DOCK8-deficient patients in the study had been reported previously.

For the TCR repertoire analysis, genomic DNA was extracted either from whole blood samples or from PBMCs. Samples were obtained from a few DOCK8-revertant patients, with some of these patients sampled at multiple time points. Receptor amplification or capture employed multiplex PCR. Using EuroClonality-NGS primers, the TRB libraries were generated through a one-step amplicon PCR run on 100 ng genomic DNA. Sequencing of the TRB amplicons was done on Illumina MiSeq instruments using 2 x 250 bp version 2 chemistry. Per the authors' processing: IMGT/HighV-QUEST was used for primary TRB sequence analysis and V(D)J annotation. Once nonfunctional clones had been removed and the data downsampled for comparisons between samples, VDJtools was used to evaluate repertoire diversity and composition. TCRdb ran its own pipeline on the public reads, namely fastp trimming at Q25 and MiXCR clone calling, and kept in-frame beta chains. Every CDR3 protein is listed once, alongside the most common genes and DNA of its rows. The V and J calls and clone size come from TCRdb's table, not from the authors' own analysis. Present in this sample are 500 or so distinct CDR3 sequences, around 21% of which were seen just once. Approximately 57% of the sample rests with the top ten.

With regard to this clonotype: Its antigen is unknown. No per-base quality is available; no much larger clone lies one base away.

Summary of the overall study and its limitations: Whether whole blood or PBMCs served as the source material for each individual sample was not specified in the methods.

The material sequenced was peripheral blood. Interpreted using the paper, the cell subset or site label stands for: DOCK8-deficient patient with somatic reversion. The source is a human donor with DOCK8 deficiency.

This receptor has the CDR3 CASSPGLAGDTGELFF. The nucleotide sequence is TGTGCCAGCAGCCCAGGACTAGCGGGGGACACCGGGGAGCTGTTTTTT. The V and J genes are TRBV5-4 and TRBJ2-2, and 13 junction bases match TRBD2. The germline V and J ends show losses of 4 bases and 3 bases respectively, and no gene match explains 3 bases of the junction. Reading the germline V gene (reference sequence) gives CDR1 SGHNT and CDR2 YYREEE. Including cysteine and phenylalanine, the CDR3 has 16 amino acids. This entry keeps only the CDR3 DNA: 48 bases, framed from base 1.